This T cell receptor beta chain was identified in a study of blood T cell repertoires in COVID-19. Study summary: Samples taken during acute and convalescent COVID-19 were collected in the United States, Italy and Spain. PBMCs, B-cell-depleted T cells, or T cells were the source of the cDNA or gDNA that made up the material.

With 8 bases clipped from V and 4 bases from J, the junction kept 4 bases outside the gene matches. Germline V gene lookup returns CDR1 LNHDA and CDR2 SQIVND (reference sequence). The CDR3 is made up of 13 amino acids. The authors' processing: Nucleated cell number was recorded as an estimate derived from reference gene primer amplification. Some clones are missing from TCRdb's copy, which holds only in-frame ones; the method was immunoSEQ multiplex PCR. V and J calls and clone size are those listed in that table; D and trimming were worked out from the DNA. The table has fewer than 350,000 clones, approximately 89% seen once.

V gene TRBV19 combines with J gene TRBJ1-4; 7 positions match TRBD1. This receptor was identified in a woman aged 45-60 years who had recovered from COVID-19. Sequencing used peripheral blood. The CDR3 is CASLDRINEKLFF. For the CDR3, the DNA is TGTGCCAGTCTGGACAGGATTAATGAAAAACTGTTTTTT.